The 28 T cell receptor beta chains reported below all come from one sample, sequenced in a study of blood T cell repertoires in COVID-19. The protocol was immunoSEQ multiplex PCR, while the TCRdb copy is restricted to in-frame clones and leaves out a portion. The sample records a few hundred thousand clones, around 91% being singletons. The specimen sequenced was peripheral blood. These receptors all come from a middle-aged woman with COVID-19, enrolled during active disease.

The chain couples TRBV11-3 to TRBJ2-5; 12 bases are a match to TRBD1. Per germline, CDR1 SGHNT and CDR2 YENEEA. The CDR3 is 17 residues long. J was trimmed by 5 bases and V by 5 bases; bases with no gene match: 12. In DNA, the CDR3 is TGTGCCAGCAGCACGGGGACAGGGGGCCTCCTGGGGGAGACCCAGTACTTC. It codes for CASSTGTGGLLGETQYF.

The chain couples TRBV7-2 to TRBJ1-6; the D is unclear. Germline CDR1 is SGHTA and CDR2 is FQGNSA. The CDR3 runs 14 residues. Trimming shortened V by 1 base and J by 5 bases, and 6 bases separated the two germline ends. CDR3 in amino acids: CASSLERNNSPLHF. The CDR3 bases are TGTGCCAGCAGCTTAGAGCGGAATAATTCACCCCTCCACTTT.

Concerning this clone: Other DNA sequences of this sample code for an identical CDR3. The CDR3 DNA follows: TGTGCCAGCAGCTTAGGCAGGGATACGCAGTATTTT. It yields the protein CASSLGRDTQYF. V is TRBV7-2 and J is TRBJ2-3; D is unclear. Germline CDR1 is SGHTA and CDR2 is FQGNSA. There are 12 residues in the CDR3. Trimming stripped 1 base from V and 6 bases from J, with 5 bases between.

V and J are TRBV28 and TRBJ1-2; D possibly corresponds to TRBD1 (6 bases). V was trimmed by 4 bases and J by 8 bases, leaving 11 bases between them. Germline-derived CDR1 and CDR2 are MDHEN and SYDVKM. The CDR3 runs 12 residues. The CDR3 DNA reads TGTGCCAGCAGTTGGGGCCAGGGGGGCTACACCTTC. Amino acid sequence: CASSWGQGGYTF.

V is TRBV29-1 and J is TRBJ2-1; 9 nucleotides match TRBD2. After removal of 5 bases from V and 3 bases from J, the junction contained 11 bases not matched to a gene. CDR3 size: 16 residues. Germline V gene data show CDR1 as SQVTM and CDR2 as ANQGSEA. CDR3 DNA: TGCAGCGTTCTTCTCCTAGCGGGAAGGGGCTACAATGAGCAGTTCTTC. Protein: CSVLLLAGRGYNEQFF.

DNA for the CDR3: TGTGCCAGCAGTGAGTTAAATACCGGGACAGCGATCAGAAACACCATATATTTT. Translation gives CASSELNTGTAIRNTIYF. The V and J genes are TRBV25-1 and TRBJ1-3, with 7 nucleotides matching TRBD1. V lost 3 bases and J lost 5; bases outside the gene matches: 16. There are 18 residues in the CDR3. Germline-derived CDR1 and CDR2 are MGHDK and SYGVNS.

This clone was seen a single time. This chain links TRBV12-3 or TRBV12-4 with TRBJ2-3; TRBD1 might be the D (5 bases). V was pared by 9 bases and J by 4 bases, with 14 bases between. The CDR3 has 13 residues. The CDR3 DNA follows: TGTGCCAGTAGTATACAGGTTCCAGATACGCAGTATTTT. This codes for CASSIQVPDTQYF.

The rearrangement joins TRBV7-2 to TRBJ2-7; D is undetermined. The germline gives CDR1 SGHTA, CDR2 FQGNSA. The V gene lost 2 bases and the J gene lost 3 bases, with 5 bases spanning the gap. This CDR3 region has 12 residues. CDR3 coding DNA: TGTGCCAGCAGCTTATTCGGCTACGAGCAGTACTTC. It codes for CASSLFGYEQYF.

The CDR3 protein is CASSLSDTGELFF. In DNA, the CDR3 is TGTGCCAGCAGTTTATCCGACACCGGGGAGCTGTTTTTT. The chain recombines TRBV28 with TRBJ2-2; no reliable D call. Per the germline V gene, CDR1 is MDHEN and CDR2 is SYDVKM. The germline V and J ends were trimmed by 1 base and 3 bases, with 3 bases remaining between them. The CDR3 has 13 residues. The variable domain in full, with the rest retrieved from reference TRBV28 and TRBJ2-2, is DVKVTQSSRYLVKRTGEKVFLECVQDMDHENMFWYRQDPGLGLRLIYFSYDVKMKEKGDIPEGYSVSREKKERFSLILESASTNQTSMYLCASSLSDTGELFFGEGSRLTVL.

The table lists this clone with a count of one. This chain joins TRBV27 and TRBJ1-2; 8 positions agree with TRBD1. Trimming at V came to 2 bases and at J to 6 bases, leaving 2 bases not matched to a gene. The germline CDR1 and CDR2 sequences are MNHEY and SMNVEV (reference sequence). The CDR3 loop spans 13 amino acids. The CDR3 bases are TGTGCCAGCAGTTTAACAGGGGGGGATGGCTACACCTTC. Translated, it gives CASSLTGGDGYTF.

This rearrangement joins TRBV5-1 to TRBJ2-2, with no clear D. The V end lost 3 bases, the J end lost 0 bases, and 9 bases lay between the germline ends. CDR3 length: 15 amino acids. Germline-derived CDR1 and CDR2 are SGHRS and YFSETQ. CDR3 region: CASSSRTANTGELFF. As DNA, the CDR3 is TGCGCCAGCAGCTCCAGAACCGCGAACACCGGGGAGCTGTTTTTT.

This clone turned up a few times. This chain joins TRBV30 and TRBJ2-3, with TRBD2 matching 9 bases. CDR3 size: 13 residues. The germline CDR1 and CDR2 sequences are GTSNPN and SVGIG (reference sequence). The ends lost 6 bases at V and 0 bases at J; junction bases unmatched: 1. The CDR3 nucleotides are TGTGCCTGTAGCGGGGGAAGCACAGATACGCAGTATTTT. Protein sequence: CACSGGSTDTQYF. The variable domain in full, with the rest retrieved from reference TRBV30 and TRBJ2-3, is SQTIHQWPATLVQPVGSPLSLECTVEGTSNPNLYWYRQAAGRGLQLLFYSVGIGQISSEVPQNLSASRPQDRQFILSSKKLLLSDSGFYLCACSGGSTDTQYFGPGTRLTVL.

The chain is built from TRBV5-1 and TRBJ1-1; TRBD1 aligns across 8 bases. The germline gives CDR1 SGHRS, CDR2 YFSETQ. V shed 2 bases, J shed 2 bases, and the junction held 8 bases outside the gene matches. The length of the CDR3 is 16 residues. The CDR3: CASSFGAGGRNTEAFF. CDR3 in DNA: TGCGCCAGCAGCTTCGGGGCAGGGGGCAGAAACACTGAAGCTTTCTTT.

This chain's CDR3 is CASSSLEGTEAFF. In nucleotides, the CDR3 is TGTGCCAGCTCCTCCCTCGAGGGCACTGAAGCTTTCTTT. The rearrangement links TRBV18 to TRBJ1-1, with D unresolved. The CDR3 contains 13 residues. V gave up 6 bases and J gave up 4 bases, with 12 bases separating them. The germline gives CDR1 KGHSH, CDR2 LQKENI.

The V call is TRBV6-2 or TRBV6-3, the J call TRBJ1-5; D remains unclear. The CDR3 is 16 amino acids. Germline V lookup: CDR1 MNHEY, CDR2 SVGEGT. V gave up 4 bases and J gave up 5 bases, with 18 bases separating them. CDR3 loop: CASSFRPGSVHQPQHF. CDR3 nucleotides: TGTGCCAGCAGTTTCCGACCGGGATCAGTCCATCAGCCCCAGCATTTT.

The V call is TRBV3-1 (or the pseudogene TRBV3-2), the J call TRBJ2-6; 9 nucleotides match TRBD2. V shed 1 base and J 2 bases; nucleotides not matched to a gene: 3. The CDR3 extends over 17 amino acids. Germline values: CDR1 LGHDT, CDR2 YNNKEL (reference sequence). CDR3 amino acids: CASSQAAGGTGANVLTF. Here the CDR3 DNA reads TGTGCCAGCAGCCAAGCGGCGGGGGGGACTGGGGCCAACGTCCTGACTTTC.

The chain carries TRBV12-3 or TRBV12-4 and TRBJ2-1, with 7 bases fitting TRBD2. The CDR3 is 12 amino acids. J lost 15 bases, V lost 3 bases, and 8 bases had no gene match. CDR3 in amino acids: CASSFWGGDVFF. CDR3 nucleotides: TGTGCCAGCAGTTTTTGGGGGGGAGATGTGTTCTTC.

This chain connects TRBV27 to TRBJ2-5; possibly TRBD1 for D (5 bases). The V and J ends lost 10 bases and 5 bases respectively, with 17 bases between them. The CDR3 is made up of 13 amino acids. From germline, CDR1 is MNHEY and CDR2 SMNVEV (reference sequence). The CDR3 DNA is TGTGCCACCGGAGCCAGGGCGGCGGAGACCCAGTACTTC. As protein: CATGARAAETQYF.

This clone appeared a single time. The CDR3 is CASSLERRDSPLHF. In DNA, the CDR3 is TGTGCCAGCAGTCTAGAGAGGCGAGATTCACCCCTCCACTTT. The chain is built from TRBV28 and TRBJ1-6; D unresolved. V was shortened by 5 bases and J by 8 bases, with 13 bases between the two germline ends. CDR3 length: 14 amino acids. Germline V gene lookup returns CDR1 MDHEN and CDR2 SYDVKM.

Remarks on this clone: The sample contains more than one DNA sequence encoding this CDR3. The chain links TRBV9 to TRBJ1-6; D unresolved. V gave up 0 bases and J gave up 4 bases, with 8 bases separating them. Germline CDR1 is SGDLS and CDR2 is YYNGEE. The CDR3 contains 15 residues. This CDR3 is CASSVAGSYNSPLHF. CDR3 in DNA: TGTGCCAGCAGCGTAGCCGGGTCTTATAATTCACCCCTCCACTTT. Full variable domain (rest looked up from reference TRBV9 and TRBJ1-6): DSGVTQTPKHLITATGQRVTLRCSPRSGDLSVYWYQQSLDQGLQFLIQYYNGEERAKGNILERFSAQQFPDLHSELNLSSLELGDSALYFCASSVAGSYNSPLHFGNGTRLTVT.

The rearrangement uses TRBV28 and TRBJ1-2; no clear D. Trimming shortened V by 5 bases and J by 2 bases, and 15 bases separated the two germline ends. The CDR3 is 15 residues long. In germline, CDR1 is MDHEN, CDR2 SYDVKM. CDR3 in amino acids: CASSPREGINYGYTF. The CDR3 bases are TGTGCCAGCAGTCCTCGGGAGGGCATAAACTATGGCTACACCTTC.

This clone was detected once. This chain connects TRBV5-4 to TRBJ2-3; TRBD2 aligns across 9 bases. Trimming cost V 1 base and J 2 bases; bases outside gene matches: 14. Per the germline V gene, CDR1 is SGHNT and CDR2 is YYREEE (reference sequence). The CDR3 contains 19 residues. The CDR3 spells CASSLKSVSGRRHTDTQYF. For the CDR3, the DNA is TGTGCCAGCAGCTTGAAGAGCGTTAGCGGGAGAAGGCACACAGATACGCAGTATTTT.

J is TRBJ1-1 and V is TRBV6-6, with 9 nucleotides matching TRBD1. CDR3 length: 15 amino acids. Germline trimming cut 4 bases from V and 5 bases from J; bases unmatched to any gene: 8. Germline values: CDR1 MNHNY, CDR2 SVGAGI (reference sequence). The CDR3 DNA is TGTGCCAGCAGTTCCGACAGGGGGTCAGGAACTGAAGCTTTCTTT. Translated, it gives CASSSDRGSGTEAFF.

The rearrangement links TRBV5-1 to TRBJ1-4; perhaps TRBD1 as D (5 bases). CDR1 and CDR2 from the germline V gene are SGHRS and YFSETQ. V was clipped by 0 bases and J by 7 bases, with 13 bases between them. There are 15 residues in the CDR3. The chain's CDR3 is CASSLGTGLSEKLFF. For the CDR3, the DNA is TGCGCCAGCAGCTTGGGTACGGGACTGAGTGAAAAACTGTTTTTT.

This clone was recorded only once. This chain links TRBV19 with TRBJ1-1; D is possibly TRBD1 (6 bases). Germline CDR1 and CDR2: LNHDA and SQIVND (reference sequence). The CDR3 is 15 amino acids. V was pared by 7 bases and J by 4 bases, with 19 bases between. This CDR3 is CASTLRGGASTEAFF. In nucleotides, the CDR3 is TGTGCCAGTACCCTAAGGGGGGGGGCTAGCACTGAAGCTTTCTTT.

This clone appeared a single time. This chain links TRBV29-1 with TRBJ2-5; TRBD1 is a possible D gene (6 bases). The length of the CDR3 is 12 residues. V was cut by 6 bases and J by 5 bases, with 13 bases left in between. Per germline, CDR1 SQVTM and CDR2 ANQGSEA. Here the CDR3 DNA reads TGCAGCGTCCCACAGGGTTGGGAGACCCAGTACTTC. Translation: CSVPQGWETQYF.

The CDR3 spells CASSPTRTQGANQPQHF. For the CDR3, the DNA is TGTGCCAGTAGTCCTACTCGAACCCAGGGGGCGAATCAGCCCCAGCATTTT. The J gene is TRBJ1-5, the V gene TRBV19, with TRBD1 matching 8 bases. Germline assignment: CDR1 LNHDA and CDR2 SQIVND (reference sequence). The CDR3 consists of 17 residues. The ends lost 5 bases at V and 4 bases at J; junction bases unmatched: 13. Using reference TRBV19 and TRBJ1-5 for the parts outside the CDR3, the full variable domain is DGGITQSPKYLFRKEGQNVTLSCEQNLNHDAMYWYRQDPGQGLRLIYYSQIVNDFQKGDIAEGYSVSREKKESFPLTVTSAQKNPTAFYLCASSPTRTQGANQPQHFGDGTRLSIL.

This chain links TRBV7-6 with TRBJ2-5; 10 nucleotides agree with TRBD2. The CDR3 has 18 amino acids. V was pared by 5 bases and J by 10 bases, with 22 bases of the junction left unmatched. CDR1 is SGHVS, CDR2 FNYEAQ, per germline. CDR3 sequence (DNA): TGTGCCAGCAGCCTAGGTACTAGCGGGGTCATGCGGGCAAGTGACCAGTACTTC. Its protein product is CASSLGTSGVMRASDQYF.